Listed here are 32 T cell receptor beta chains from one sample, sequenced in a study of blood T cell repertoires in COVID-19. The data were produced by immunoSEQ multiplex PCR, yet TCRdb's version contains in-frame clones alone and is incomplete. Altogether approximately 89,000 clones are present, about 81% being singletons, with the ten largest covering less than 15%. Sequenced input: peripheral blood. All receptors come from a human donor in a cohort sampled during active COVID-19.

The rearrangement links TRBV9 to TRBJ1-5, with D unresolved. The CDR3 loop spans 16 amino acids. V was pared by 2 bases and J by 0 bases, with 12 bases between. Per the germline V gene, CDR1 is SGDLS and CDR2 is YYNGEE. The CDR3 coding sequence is TGTGCCAGCAGCGTCCGGGGAAGACATAGCAATCAGCCCCAGCATTTT. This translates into CASSVRGRHSNQPQHF.

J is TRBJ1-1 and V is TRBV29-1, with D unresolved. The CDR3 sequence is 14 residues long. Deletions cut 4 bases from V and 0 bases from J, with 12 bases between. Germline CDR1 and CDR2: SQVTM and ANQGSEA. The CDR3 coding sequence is TGCAGCGTTGGCCTAGGGAGGGTGAACACTGAAGCTTTCTTT. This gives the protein CSVGLGRVNTEAFF.

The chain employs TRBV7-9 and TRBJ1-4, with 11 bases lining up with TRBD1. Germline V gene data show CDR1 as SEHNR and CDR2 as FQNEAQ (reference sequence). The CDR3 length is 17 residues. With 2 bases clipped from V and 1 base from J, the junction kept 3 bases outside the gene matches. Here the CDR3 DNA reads TGTGCCAGCAGCTTATGGACAGGGGGCAGAACTAATGAAAAACTGTTTTTT. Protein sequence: CASSLWTGGRTNEKLFF.

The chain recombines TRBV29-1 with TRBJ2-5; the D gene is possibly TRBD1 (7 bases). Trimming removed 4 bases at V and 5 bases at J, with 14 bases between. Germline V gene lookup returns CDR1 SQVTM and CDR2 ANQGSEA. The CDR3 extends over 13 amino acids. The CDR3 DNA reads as TGCAGCGTTGCACGACAGGGAGGTGAGACCCAGTACTTC. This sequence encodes CSVARQGGETQYF.

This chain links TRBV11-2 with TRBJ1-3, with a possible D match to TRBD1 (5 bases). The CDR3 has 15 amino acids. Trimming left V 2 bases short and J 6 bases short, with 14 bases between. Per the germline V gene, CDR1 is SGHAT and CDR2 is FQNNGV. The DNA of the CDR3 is TGTGCCAGCAGCTTACCACAGGCTAAACCAAACACCATATATTTT. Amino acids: CASSLPQAKPNTIYF.

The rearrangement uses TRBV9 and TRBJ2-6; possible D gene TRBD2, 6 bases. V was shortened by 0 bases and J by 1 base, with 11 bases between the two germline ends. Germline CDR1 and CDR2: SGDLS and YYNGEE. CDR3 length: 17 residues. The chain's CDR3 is CASSVVVGGSGANVLTF. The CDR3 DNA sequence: TGTGCCAGCAGCGTAGTAGTCGGGGGTTCTGGGGCCAACGTCCTGACTTTC.

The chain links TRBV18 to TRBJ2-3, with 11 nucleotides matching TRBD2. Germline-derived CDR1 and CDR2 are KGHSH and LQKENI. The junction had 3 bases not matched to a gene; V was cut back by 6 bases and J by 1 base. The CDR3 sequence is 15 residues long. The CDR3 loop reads CASSRGLAGTDTQYF. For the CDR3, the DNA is TGTGCCAGCTCCCGGGGACTAGCGGGCACAGATACGCAGTATTTT.

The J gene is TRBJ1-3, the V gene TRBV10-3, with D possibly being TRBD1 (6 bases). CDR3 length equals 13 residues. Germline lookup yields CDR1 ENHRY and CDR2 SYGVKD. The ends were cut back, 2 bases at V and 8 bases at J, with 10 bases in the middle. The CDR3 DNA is TGTGCCATCAGTGAGGTGGGGGCGGACACCATATATTTT. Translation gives CAISEVGADTIYF.

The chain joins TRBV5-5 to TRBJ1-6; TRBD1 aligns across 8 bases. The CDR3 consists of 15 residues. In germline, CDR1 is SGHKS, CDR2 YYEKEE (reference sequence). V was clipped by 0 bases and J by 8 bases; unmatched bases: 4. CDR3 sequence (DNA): TGTGCCAGCAGCTTGGGGGGACAGGCTGATTCACCCCTCCACTTT. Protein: CASSLGGQADSPLHF.

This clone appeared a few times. CDR3 in amino acids: CASSVVTGRWGYTF. The CDR3, as DNA: TGTGCCAGCAGTGTGGTGACAGGGCGGTGGGGCTACACCTTC. The chain employs TRBV2 and TRBJ1-2; 7 nucleotides align to TRBD1. Trimming at V came to 4 bases and at J to 8 bases, leaving 10 bases not matched to a gene. The germline gives CDR1 SNHLY, CDR2 FYNNEI. The CDR3 spans 14 residues.

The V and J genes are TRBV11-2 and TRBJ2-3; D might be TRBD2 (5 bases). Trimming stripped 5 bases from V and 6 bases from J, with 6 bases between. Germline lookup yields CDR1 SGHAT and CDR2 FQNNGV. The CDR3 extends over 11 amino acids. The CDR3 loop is CASSRGDTQYF. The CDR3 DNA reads TGTGCCAGCAGCCGAGGGGATACGCAGTATTTT.

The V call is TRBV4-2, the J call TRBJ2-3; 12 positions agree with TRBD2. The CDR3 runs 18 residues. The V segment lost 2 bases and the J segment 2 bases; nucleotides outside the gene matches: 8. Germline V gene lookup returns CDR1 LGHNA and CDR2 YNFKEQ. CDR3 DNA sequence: TGTGCCAGCAGCCAATTGCAAACTAGCGGGGGGTTCACAGATACGCAGTATTTT. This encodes CASSQLQTSGGFTDTQYF.

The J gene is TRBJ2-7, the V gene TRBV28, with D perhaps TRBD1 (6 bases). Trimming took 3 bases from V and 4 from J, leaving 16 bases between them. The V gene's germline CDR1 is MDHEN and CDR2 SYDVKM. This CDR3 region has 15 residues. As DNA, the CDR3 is TGTGCCAGCAGTTTGAGGGGGTCCACCAAATACGAGCAGTACTTC. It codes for CASSLRGSTKYEQYF.

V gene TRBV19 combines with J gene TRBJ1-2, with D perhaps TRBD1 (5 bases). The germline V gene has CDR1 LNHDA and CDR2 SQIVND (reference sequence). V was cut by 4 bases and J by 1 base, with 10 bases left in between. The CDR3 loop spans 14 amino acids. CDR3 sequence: CASSTGGINYGYTF. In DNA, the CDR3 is TGTGCCAGTAGTACCGGGGGTATTAACTATGGCTACACCTTC.

The CDR3 region is CASSRGLAGDNEQFF. CDR3 nucleotides: TGTGCCAGCAGCAGGGGACTAGCGGGGGACAATGAGCAGTTCTTC. This chain uses TRBV7-3 with TRBJ2-1, with 14 positions matching TRBD2. With 5 bases clipped from V and 5 bases from J, the junction kept 2 bases outside the gene matches. This CDR3 contains 15 residues. Germline V lookup: CDR1 SGHTA, CDR2 FQGTGA.

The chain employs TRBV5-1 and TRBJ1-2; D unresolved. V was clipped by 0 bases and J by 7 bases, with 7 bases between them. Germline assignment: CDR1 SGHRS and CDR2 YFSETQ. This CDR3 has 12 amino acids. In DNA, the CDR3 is TGCGCCAGCAGCTTGGACAGACCTGGCTACACCTTC. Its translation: CASSLDRPGYTF.

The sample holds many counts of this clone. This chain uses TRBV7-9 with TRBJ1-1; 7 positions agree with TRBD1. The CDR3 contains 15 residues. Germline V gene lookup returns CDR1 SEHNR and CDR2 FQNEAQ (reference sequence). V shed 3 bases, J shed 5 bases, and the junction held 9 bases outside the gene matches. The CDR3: CASSFLQAQGTEAFF. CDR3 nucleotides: TGTGCCAGCAGCTTCTTGCAGGCACAGGGGACTGAAGCTTTCTTT.

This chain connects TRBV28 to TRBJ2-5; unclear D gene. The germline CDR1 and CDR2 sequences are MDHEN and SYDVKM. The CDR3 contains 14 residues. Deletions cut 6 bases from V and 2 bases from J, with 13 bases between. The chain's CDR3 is CASRPPLRQETQYF. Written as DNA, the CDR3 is TGTGCCAGCAGACCACCCTTGAGACAAGAGACCCAGTACTTC.

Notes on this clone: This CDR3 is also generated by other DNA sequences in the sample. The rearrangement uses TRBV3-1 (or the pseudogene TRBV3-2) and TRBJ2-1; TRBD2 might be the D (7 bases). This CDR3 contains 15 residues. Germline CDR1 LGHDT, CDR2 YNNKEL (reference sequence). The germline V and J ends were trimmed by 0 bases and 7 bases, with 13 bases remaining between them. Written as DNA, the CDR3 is TGTGCCAGCAGCCAAGATTTGAGGGGGGGTAATGAGCAGTTCTTC. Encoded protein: CASSQDLRGGNEQFF.

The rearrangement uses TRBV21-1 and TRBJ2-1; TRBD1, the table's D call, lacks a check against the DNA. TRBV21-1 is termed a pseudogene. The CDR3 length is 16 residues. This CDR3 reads CASSKARRGSYNEQFF. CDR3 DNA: TGTGCCAGCAGCAAAGCGCGAAGGGGCTCATATAATGAGCAGTTCTTC.

The CDR3 DNA reads TGTGCCAGTATTAGGTCACAGGGGGATGAATACACTGAAGCTTTCTTT. Translating gives CASIRSQGDEYTEAFF. The genes are TRBV19 and TRBJ1-1, with 8 bases matching TRBD1. CDR1 is LNHDA and CDR2 is SQIVND in the germline V gene (reference sequence). CDR3 length equals 16 residues. Trimming removed 7 bases from V and 3 bases from J; junction bases left unmatched: 13.

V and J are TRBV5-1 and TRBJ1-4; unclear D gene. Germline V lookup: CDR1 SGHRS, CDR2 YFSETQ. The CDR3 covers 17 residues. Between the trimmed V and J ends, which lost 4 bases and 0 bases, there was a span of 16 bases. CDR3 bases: TGCGCCAGCAGCCGGCGGGTGGCGGTCGCAACTAATGAAAAACTGTTTTTT. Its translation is CASSRRVAVATNEKLFF. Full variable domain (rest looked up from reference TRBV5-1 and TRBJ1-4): KAGVTQTPRYLIKTRGQQVTLSCSPISGHRSVSWYQQTPGQGLQFLFEYFSETQRNKGNFPGRFSGRQFSNSRSEMNVSTLELGDSALYLCASSRRVAVATNEKLFFGSGTQLSVL.

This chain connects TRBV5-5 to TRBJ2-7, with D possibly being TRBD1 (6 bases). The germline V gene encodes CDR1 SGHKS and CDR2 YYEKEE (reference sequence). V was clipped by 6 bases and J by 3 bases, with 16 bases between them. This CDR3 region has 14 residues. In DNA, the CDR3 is TGTGCCAGCACAGGGACATCCCCCCGCTACGAGCAGTACTTC. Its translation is CASTGTSPRYEQYF.

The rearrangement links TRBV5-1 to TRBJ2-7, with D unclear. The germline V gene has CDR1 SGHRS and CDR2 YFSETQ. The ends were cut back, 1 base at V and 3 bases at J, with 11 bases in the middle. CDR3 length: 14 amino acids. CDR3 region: CASSLSPANYEQYF. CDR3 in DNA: TGCGCCAGCAGCTTGTCTCCCGCGAACTACGAGCAGTACTTC. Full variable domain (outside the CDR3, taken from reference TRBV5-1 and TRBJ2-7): KAGVTQTPRYLIKTRGQQVTLSCSPISGHRSVSWYQQTPGQGLQFLFEYFSETQRNKGNFPGRFSGRQFSNSRSEMNVSTLELGDSALYLCASSLSPANYEQYFGPGTRLTVT.

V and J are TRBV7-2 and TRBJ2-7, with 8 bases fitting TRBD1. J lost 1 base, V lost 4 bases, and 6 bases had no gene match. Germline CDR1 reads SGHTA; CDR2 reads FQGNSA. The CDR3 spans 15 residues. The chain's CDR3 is CASSSQGAVSYEQYF. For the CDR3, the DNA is TGTGCCAGCAGCTCTCAGGGGGCCGTATCCTACGAGCAGTACTTC.

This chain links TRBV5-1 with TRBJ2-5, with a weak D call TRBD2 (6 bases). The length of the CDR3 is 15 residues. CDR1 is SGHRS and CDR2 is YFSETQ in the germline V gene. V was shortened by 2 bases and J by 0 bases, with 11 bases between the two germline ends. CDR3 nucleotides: TGCGCCAGCAGCTTCGGCGGGGTGAACCAAGAGACCCAGTACTTC. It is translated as CASSFGGVNQETQYF.

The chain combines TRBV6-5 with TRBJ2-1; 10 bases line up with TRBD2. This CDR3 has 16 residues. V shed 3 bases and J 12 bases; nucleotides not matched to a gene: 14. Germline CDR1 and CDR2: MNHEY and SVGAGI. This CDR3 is CASSYDSSGGLGGQFF. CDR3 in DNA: TGTGCCAGCAGTTATGATTCTAGCGGGGGCCTAGGAGGGCAGTTCTTC.

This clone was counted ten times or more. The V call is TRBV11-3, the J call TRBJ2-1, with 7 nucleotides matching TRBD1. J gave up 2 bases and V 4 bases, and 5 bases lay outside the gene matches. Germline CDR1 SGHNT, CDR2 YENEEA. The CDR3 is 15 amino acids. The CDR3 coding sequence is TGTGCCAGCAGCTCATACAGGGGTACCTACAATGAGCAGTTCTTC. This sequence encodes CASSSYRGTYNEQFF.

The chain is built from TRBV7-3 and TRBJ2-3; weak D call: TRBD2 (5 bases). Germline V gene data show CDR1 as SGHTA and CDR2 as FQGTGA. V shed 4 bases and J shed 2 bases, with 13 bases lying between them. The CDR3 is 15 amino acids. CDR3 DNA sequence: TGTGCCAGCAGCTGGGCAACCGGGGACACAGATACGCAGTATTTT. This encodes CASSWATGDTDTQYF.

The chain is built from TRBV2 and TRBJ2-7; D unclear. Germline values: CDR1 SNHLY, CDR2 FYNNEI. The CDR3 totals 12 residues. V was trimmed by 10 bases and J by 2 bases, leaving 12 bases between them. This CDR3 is CATATEPYEQYF. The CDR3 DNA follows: TGTGCCACTGCGACGGAGCCCTACGAGCAGTACTTC.

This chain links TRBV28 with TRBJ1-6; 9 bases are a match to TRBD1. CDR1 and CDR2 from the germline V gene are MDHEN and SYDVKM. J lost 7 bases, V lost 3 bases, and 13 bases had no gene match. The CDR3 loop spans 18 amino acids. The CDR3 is CASSFAATGGGQNSPLHF. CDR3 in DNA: TGTGCCAGCAGTTTCGCGGCGACAGGGGGAGGCCAAAATTCACCCCTCCACTTT.

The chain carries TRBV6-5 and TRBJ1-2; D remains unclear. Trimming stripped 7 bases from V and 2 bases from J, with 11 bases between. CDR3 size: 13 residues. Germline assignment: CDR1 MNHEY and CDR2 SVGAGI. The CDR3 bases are TGTGCCAGCACCCAAACACGAAACTATGGCTACACCTTC. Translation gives CASTQTRNYGYTF.